Listed below are T cell receptor beta chains from one sample, sequenced in a study of cytomegalovirus exposure and HLA in healthy donors. Profiled with immunoSEQ multiplex PCR; TCRdb holds only in-frame clones, not every one. The sample yields around 170,000 clones, 76% seen once. Sequenced: PBMCs. Every receptor here comes from a man aged 18 to 29 in good health and CMV-seronegative. CDR3s include the opening cysteine and the closing phenylalanine or tryptophan. Each record gives: D gene, clone size, J gene, V gene, CDR3 protein, CDR3 DNA. The D gene is left open where the match is weak. The listing skips clone size in some rows; elsewhere it reads once, few, many or a size class.

>TRBD2|.|TRBJ2-1|TRBV7-3
CASSPLAGGLNEQFF
TGTGCCAGCAGCCCCCTAGCGGGAGGGTTGAATGAGCAGTTCTTC
>.|.|TRBJ2-7|TRBV4-1
CASSQDVAGAHSYEQYF
TGCGCCAGCAGCCAAGATGTTGCGGGGGCACACTCTTACGAGCAGTACTTC
>.|.|TRBJ1-1|TRBV29-1
CSGQGRNTEAFF
TGCAGCGGCCAGGGGAGGAACACTGAAGCTTTCTTT
>.|.|TRBJ1-5|TRBV5-6
CASSLLRAPNQPQHF
TGTGCCAGCAGCTTGTTGCGGGCCCCAAATCAGCCCCAGCATTTT
>.|.|TRBJ1-3|TRBV5-4
CASSDNGGGNTIYF
TGTGCCAGCAGCGATAACGGGGGTGGAAACACCATATATTTT
>.|few|TRBJ2-2|TRBV30
CASPGVARNTGELFF
TGTGCCTCCCCTGGGGTAGCGCGTAACACCGGGGAGCTGTTTTTT
>TRBD1|few|TRBJ1-2|TRBV5-1
CASSLPGGSGYTF
TGCGCCAGCAGCCTCCCAGGGGGGAGTGGCTACACCTTC
>TRBD1|few|TRBJ2-7|TRBV5-1
CASSPIGQGGYEQYF
TGCGCCAGCAGCCCGATAGGACAGGGAGGCTACGAGCAGTACTTC
>.|.|TRBJ2-1|TRBV20-1
CSASSHEQFF
TGCAGTGCTAGCTCCCATGAGCAGTTCTTC
>TRBD1|few|TRBJ2-7|TRBV6-1
CASTLTGQAYEQYF
TGTGCCAGCACCCTGACAGGGCAGGCCTACGAGCAGTACTTC
>TRBD1|.|TRBJ2-2|TRBV14
CASGLGQGRTGELFF
TGTGCCAGCGGCCTCGGACAGGGGAGGACCGGGGAGCTGTTTTTT